This T cell receptor (beta chain) was obtained from a study of blood T cell repertoires in COVID-19. Study in general: Samples of COVID-19 (acute and convalescent) were obtained from the United States, Italy and Spain.

Authors' processing steps: Amplification of reference gene primers provided the estimated nucleated cell counts. Clones were sequenced by immunoSEQ multiplex PCR, and TCRdb holds only the in-frame ones, with some missing. For V, J and clone size, that table is used; D and trimming come from the DNA. The table has 35,000 to 45,000 clones, 60% to 85% seen once. CDR3 length: 14 residues. The ends lost 6 bases at V and 7 bases at J; junction bases unmatched: 5. CDR1 and CDR2 (germline): WNHNN, SYGVQD (reference sequence). Sequencing was performed on peripheral blood. The chain links TRBV10-1 to TRBJ1-6; TRBD1 aligns across 8 bases. The clonotype comes from a man in his sixties with active COVID-19. CDR3 nucleotide sequence: TGCGCCAGCAGCCGGGACAGGCTGAATTCACCCCTCCACTTT. This encodes CASSRDRLNSPLHF.